This TCR beta chain came from a study of T cells after yellow fever vaccination. Production of TCR cDNA was by 5'RACE template switching, which also added a universal primer site and UMIs. TCRdb recomputed calls from the 5' RACE reads with MiXCR, one row per CDR3 protein. The sample has some 500,000 distinct CDR3 sequences; approximately 12% are singletons. In this sample, this clonotype turned up a few times. The target antigen is unknown. Overall study findings and caveats: Only a small proportion of the clonotypes turned up in both the CD4 and the CD8 compartments, likely arising from convergent recombination. The study found a weaker secondary response that peaked faster, day 5 versus 15. The study re-detected most primary-vaccination clones after the booster (96% CD4, roughly 88% CD8).

This clonotype originated in a man aged 25-40 years who received the YFV17D yellow fever vaccine. This specimen consisted of PBMCs, obtained on the day of the yellow fever booster vaccination.

CDR3 sequence reads: CSARQWGYNEQFF. The DNA for the CDR3 is TGCAGTGCTAGGCAATGGGGCTACAATGAGCAGTTCTTC. The chain recombines TRBV20-1 with TRBJ2-1, with D hard to call. Germline V gene data show CDR1 as DFQATT and CDR2 as SNEGSKA (reference sequence). This CDR3 is built from 13 residues. Trimming took 3 bases from V and 3 from J, leaving 9 bases between them.